This T cell receptor (beta chain) was recovered during a study of blood T cell repertoires in COVID-19. Study background: Some COVID-19 samples were acute and others convalescent; all came from the United States, Italy and Spain. Sample material is recorded as cDNA or gDNA derived from T cells, B-cell-depleted T cells, or PBMCs.

In the source study's methods: Estimation of nucleated cell counts was performed using reference gene primer amplification. Clones were sequenced by immunoSEQ multiplex PCR, and TCRdb holds only the in-frame ones, with some missing. For V, J and clone size, that table is used; D and trimming come from the DNA. Of under 85,000 clones in the sample, around 88% were seen once. The CDR3 covers 13 residues. V dropped 7 bases and J dropped 1 base, with 10 bases sitting between them. CDR1 and CDR2 (germline): SGHVS, FQNEAQ. The V and J genes are TRBV7-8 and TRBJ1-1; a possible D gene is TRBD1 (5 bases). Input material: peripheral blood. The sequence was obtained from a man aged 80 or over with active or convalescent COVID-19. Here the CDR3 DNA reads TGTGCCAGCAAAGGTGACAGGAACACTGAAGCTTTCTTT. Translation gives CASKGDRNTEAFF.